This T cell receptor (beta chain) is drawn from a study of chemoradiotherapy in HPV16-positive cancers. Across the study: A couple of HPV16-positive patients' cells yielded candidate HPV-specific clones and common motifs. Study-level results: In HPV16-positive patients, HPV-responsive T-cell expansion tracked better recurrence-free survival. During treatment, candidate HPV-specific clones and E7-related motifs expanded in tumor.

The protocol was immunoSEQ multiplex PCR, while the TCRdb copy is restricted to in-frame clones and leaves out a portion. The repertoire includes 1,500 to 2,000 clones, 81% of them detected once, and about an eighth sits in the top ten. Over chemoradiotherapy, repertoires were sampled more than once. In regard to this clone: As yet, its antigen is unknown.

Germline V CDR1 and CDR2: MDHEN, SYDVKM. Trimming stripped 3 bases from V and 6 bases from J, with 9 bases between. The CDR3 is 13 amino acids. This clonotype was sampled from a human donor with HPV-associated anogenital cancer. J is TRBJ1-5 and V is TRBV28; D may be TRBD1 (5 bases). The sequencing here drew on tumor tissue, taken from a patient who underwent chemoradiotherapy. CDR3 bases: TGTGCCAGCAGTTTGGGACTCTCTCAGCCCCAGCATTTT. Translation gives CASSLGLSQPQHF.